The rows below give T cell receptor beta chains drawn from one sample of a study of CD8 T cells in ankylosing spondylitis. TCRdb re-derived calls from the 5' RACE reads in MiXCR, one entry per CDR3 protein. The table includes some 220,000 distinct CDR3 sequences, 5.5% to 7.5% detected once. Source material: blood, either unsorted or a sorted T cell fraction (not recorded which). These receptors all come from a male donor with ankylosing spondylitis. Each CDR3 is given with its conserved first and last residue. Each record gives: J gene, V gene, CDR3 protein.

TRBJ2-3 TRBV7-3 CASSYGRGSTDTQYF
TRBJ2-7 TRBV5-1 CASSLRGRVLYEQYF
TRBJ2-7 TRBV27 CASSRILGTGVSEQYF
TRBJ1-1 TRBV9 CASSASGTGGSEAFF
TRBJ2-7 TRBV7-9 CASSSTDGAGYEQYF
TRBJ2-1 TRBV20-1 CSARAGTPTGNEQFF
TRBJ2-1 TRBV10-1 CASSEGVFSYNEQFF
TRBJ1-3 TRBV6-5 CASSYSPAGAGNTIYF
TRBJ2-3 TRBV19 CAVGDRQEYF
TRBJ1-2 TRBV27 CASSLYRGDYGYTF
TRBJ1-5 TRBV6-2/TRBV6-3 CASSYSRTLGQPQHF
TRBJ1-1 TRBV30 CAWSIWRNTEAFF
TRBJ2-7 TRBV30 CAWPCRGPYEQYF
TRBJ2-3 TRBV30 CAWSVAGRSIDTQYF
TRBJ2-6 TRBV29-1 CSVIIWDRVTGANVLTF
TRBJ1-4 TRBV12-3/TRBV12-4 CASSPEGHQTMEKLFF
TRBJ2-3 TRBV20-1 CSADLAGTDTQYF